One and the same sample provided the 24 T cell receptor beta chains below, sequenced in a study of blood T cell repertoires in COVID-19 (dated by TCRdb to about 2020). The method was the immunoSEQ multiplex PCR assay. TCRdb limited this immuneACCESS table to in-frame rearrangements with V and J called. A share of clones is missing; checked studies link under half to unresolved V genes, and the rest is unexplained. This sample gives a few hundred thousand clones in total; around 87% of them show up just once. More than 8.5% of the sample belongs to the ten largest clones. What was sequenced was peripheral blood. These receptors all stem from a woman between 45 and 60 years old with COVID-19, enrolled during active disease.

This clone occurred once. In the same sample, other DNA sequences code for this CDR3. The chain recombines TRBV30 with TRBJ2-2; 7 positions agree with TRBD2. Germline assignment: CDR1 GTSNPN and CDR2 SVGIG (reference sequence). V shed 3 bases, J shed 5 bases, and the junction held 3 bases outside the gene matches. CDR3 length equals 13 residues. CDR3 nucleotides: TGTGCCTGGAGGGGAGGGAATACCGGGGAGCTGTTTTTT. It yields the protein CAWRGGNTGELFF.

This chain links TRBV6-1 with TRBJ1-4, with D possibly being TRBD1 (5 bases). The CDR3 runs 14 residues. Trimming stripped 1 base from V and 9 bases from J, with 12 bases between. Germline lookup yields CDR1 MNHNS and CDR2 SASEGT. CDR3 amino acids: CASSEEPGKQKLFF. The DNA for the CDR3 is TGTGCCAGCAGTGAAGAACCAGGGAAACAAAAACTGTTTTTT.

The genes are TRBV27 and TRBJ2-3; D gene uncertain. The CDR3 totals 15 residues. Germline values: CDR1 MNHEY, CDR2 SMNVEV (reference sequence). The germline V and J ends were trimmed by 5 bases and 0 bases, with 12 bases remaining between them. The CDR3 protein is CASSPQRISTDTQYF. The CDR3 nucleotides read TGTGCCAGCAGTCCCCAGCGTATCAGCACAGATACGCAGTATTTT.

Only one count was recorded for this clone. The J gene is TRBJ2-3, the V gene TRBV7-8; TRBD2 matches at 11 bases. The CDR3 contains 16 residues. Germline values: CDR1 SGHVS, CDR2 FQNEAQ. V shed 4 bases, J shed 1 base, and the junction held 4 bases outside the gene matches. The CDR3: CASSWPSGGRTDTQYF. The CDR3 nucleotides read TGTGCCAGCAGCTGGCCTAGCGGGGGGCGCACAGATACGCAGTATTTT.

The chain combines TRBV19 with TRBJ1-3; D is possibly TRBD1 (5 bases). CDR3 length: 15 amino acids. V lost 10 bases and J 0 bases, leaving 16 bases between the germline ends. Germline CDR1 reads LNHDA; CDR2 reads SQIVND (reference sequence). The CDR3 sequence is CATNEDTFSGNTIYF. CDR3 sequence (DNA): TGTGCCACTAATGAGGACACCTTCTCTGGAAACACCATATATTTT.

V gene TRBV14 combines with J gene TRBJ2-6, with 9 bases lining up with TRBD1. The J segment lost 0 bases and the V segment lost 3 bases, leaving 9 bases of the junction unmatched. Germline V gene data show CDR1 as SGHDN and CDR2 as FVKESK. The CDR3 length is 19 residues. CDR3 residues: CASSQGWTGESSGANVLTF. CDR3 nucleotides: TGTGCCAGCAGCCAGGGGTGGACAGGGGAATCCTCTGGGGCCAACGTCCTGACTTTC.

V is TRBV29-1 and J is TRBJ1-3; a possible D gene is TRBD1 (5 bases). The V and J ends lost 7 bases and 3 bases respectively, with 7 bases between them. The CDR3 consists of 11 residues. Per germline, CDR1 SQVTM and CDR2 ANQGSEA. This CDR3 is CSATVGNTIYF. The CDR3 nucleotides are TGCAGCGCGACAGTTGGAAACACCATATATTTT.

This sequence joins TRBV18 and TRBJ2-7; the match to TRBD1 covers 9 bases. J gave up 6 bases and V 6 bases, and 18 bases lay outside the gene matches. Germline lookup yields CDR1 KGHSH and CDR2 LQKENI. The CDR3 spans 17 residues. In nucleotides, the CDR3 is TGTGCCAGCTCTCAGAGCCGAACAGGGGGCGCAACGGGCGAGCAGTACGTC. This translates into CASSQSRTGGATGEQYV.

The chain combines TRBV10-3 with TRBJ1-3; tentatively, D is TRBD1 (5 bases). The CDR3 sequence is 16 residues long. The V end lost 3 bases, the J end lost 0 bases, and 12 bases lay between the germline ends. Germline V gives CDR1 ENHRY, CDR2 SYGVKD. The CDR3 loop is CAISDIRGNSGNTIYF. The DNA for the CDR3 is TGTGCCATCAGTGATATTCGGGGGAACTCTGGAAACACCATATATTTT.

J is TRBJ2-5 and V is TRBV18; D is possibly TRBD2 (6 bases). V lost 9 bases to trimming and J lost 5 bases, with 10 bases between them. Germline-derived CDR1 and CDR2 are KGHSH and LQKENI. This CDR3 region has 11 residues. This CDR3 reads CASGGEETQYF. The CDR3 DNA follows: TGTGCCAGTGGAGGGGAGGAGACCCAGTACTTC.

J is TRBJ2-2 and V is TRBV5-1, with D perhaps matching TRBD2 (7 bases). CDR1 SGHRS and CDR2 YFSETQ come from the germline V gene. Trimming took 5 bases from V and 1 from J, leaving 12 bases between them. This CDR3 comprises 15 residues. CDR3 DNA sequence: TGCGCCAGCAGATGGGGGGGCTTGAACACCGGGGAGCTGTTTTTT. This sequence encodes CASRWGGLNTGELFF.

The rearrangement links TRBV2 to TRBJ2-7; D remains unclear. With 2 bases removed from V and 0 bases from J, the gap between germline ends came to 8 bases. Germline-derived CDR1 and CDR2 are SNHLY and FYNNEI. CDR3 length: 14 residues. In nucleotides, the CDR3 is TGTGCCAGCAGTGAACAGGTCGGCTCCTACGAGCAGTACGTC. This gives the protein CASSEQVGSYEQYV.

V and J are TRBV15 and TRBJ2-7, with D uncertain. With 0 bases removed from V and 7 bases from J, the gap between germline ends came to 16 bases. Germline-derived CDR1 and CDR2 are LNHNV and YYDKDF (reference sequence). The CDR3 has 15 amino acids. The CDR3 coding sequence is TGTGCCACCAGCAGAGAAGGAGCCGGCTATTGGGAGCAGTACGTC. Protein: CATSREGAGYWEQYV.

CDR3 sequence reads: CASSDWGRGTNTEAFF. The CDR3 DNA is TGTGCCAGCAGTGATTGGGGCAGGGGAACGAACACTGAAGCTTTCTTT. The chain links TRBV2 to TRBJ1-1; D possibly corresponds to TRBD1 (6 bases). The CDR3 has 16 residues. Trimming cost V 3 bases and J 1 base, with 15 bases left between them. Per germline, CDR1 SNHLY and CDR2 FYNNEI.

The CDR3 loop is CASSQGQGGLNTEAFF. The CDR3 coding sequence is TGCGCCAGCAGCCAAGGGCAGGGGGGCCTTAACACTGAAGCTTTCTTT. This chain links TRBV4-1 with TRBJ1-1; 7 bases fit TRBD1. CDR1 and CDR2 from the germline V gene are MGHRA and YSYEKL. J lost 2 bases, V lost 1 base, and 7 bases had no gene match. The length of the CDR3 is 16 residues.

The gene calls are TRBV28 and TRBJ1-4; unclear D gene. Germline assignment: CDR1 MDHEN and CDR2 SYDVKM. Trimming shortened V by 4 bases and J by 0 bases, and 9 bases separated the two germline ends. The CDR3 runs to 15 residues. The CDR3 region is CASSSYTATNEKLFF. The DNA for the CDR3 is TGTGCCAGCAGTTCTTACACAGCAACTAATGAAAAACTGTTTTTT.

For this clone: The same CDR3 also results from other DNA sequences found in this sample. The CDR3 here is CASSLGQGNSPLHF. The DNA for the CDR3 is TGCGCCAGCAGCTTGGGACAGGGAAATTCACCCCTCCACTTT. This chain joins TRBV5-1 and TRBJ1-6, with 7 bases lining up with TRBD1. There are 14 residues in the CDR3. V gave up 0 bases and J gave up 7 bases; unmatched junction bases: 1. Germline V gene data show CDR1 as SGHRS and CDR2 as YFSETQ.

This clone was picked up one time. The chain links TRBV3-1 (or the pseudogene TRBV3-2) to TRBJ2-7, with 11 bases identical to TRBD1. Trimming at V came to 4 bases and at J to 12 bases, leaving 11 bases not matched to a gene. Looked up from germline, CDR1 is LGHDT and CDR2 is YNNKEL (reference sequence). The length of the CDR3 is 14 residues. The CDR3 nucleotides are TGTGCCAGCAGCCCGATAGGGACAGGGGGTAATCGGTACTTC. Its protein product is CASSPIGTGGNRYF.

The V gene is TRBV6-2 or TRBV6-3, the J gene TRBJ2-3; TRBD2 matches 9 bases. CDR3 length: 15 amino acids. Germline trimming cut 2 bases from V and 10 bases from J; bases unmatched to any gene: 10. The germline gives CDR1 MNHEY, CDR2 SVGEGT. Written as DNA, the CDR3 is TGTGCCAGCAGTTACCCCTTGGGGCGGGGGGGCCCGCAGTATTTT. It codes for CASSYPLGRGGPQYF.

This chain links TRBV5-1 with TRBJ2-6; 8 nucleotides match TRBD1. The CDR3 is 18 residues long. CDR1 is SGHRS, CDR2 YFSETQ, per germline. V dropped 0 bases and J dropped 3; count of bases not matched to a gene: 8. DNA of the CDR3: TGCGCCAGCAGCTTGGGGACAGGGAGAGTTAGTGGGGCCAACGTCCTGACTTTC. This translates into CASSLGTGRVSGANVLTF.

This chain uses TRBV29-1 with TRBJ2-7, with 7 nucleotides matching TRBD1. The CDR3 is made up of 13 amino acids. Germline assignment: CDR1 SQVTM and CDR2 ANQGSEA. J gave up 2 bases and V 5 bases, and 6 bases lay outside the gene matches. The DNA for the CDR3 is TGCAGCGTTCGTCCCGGGACAGCCTACGAGCAGTACTTC. It codes for CSVRPGTAYEQYF.

This chain connects TRBV12-5 to TRBJ1-1; D not resolved. The V and J ends lost 4 bases and 4 bases respectively, with 22 bases between them. Per germline, CDR1 LGHNT and CDR2 FRNRAP. The CDR3 has 17 amino acids. DNA of the CDR3: TGTGCTAGTGGTTCGGAGATCCGGGCTCATGGAGGCACTGAAGCTTTCTTT. Protein: CASGSEIRAHGGTEAFF.

This clone was picked up a small number of times. V is TRBV7-2 and J is TRBJ1-5, with unresolved D. Looked up from germline, CDR1 is SGHTA and CDR2 is FQGNSA. V lost 3 bases, J lost 4 bases, and 7 bases lay in between. This CDR3 region has 13 residues. CDR3 in DNA: TGTGCCAGCAGCTTGGCTCTGAATCAGCCCCAGCATTTT. Its translation is CASSLALNQPQHF.

This clone has more than one count but fewer than ten. The chain has TRBV5-1 and TRBJ2-7; a possible D gene is TRBD2 (5 bases). Germline lookup yields CDR1 SGHRS and CDR2 YFSETQ. The CDR3 covers 14 residues. The V and J ends lost 4 bases and 3 bases respectively, with 14 bases between them. CDR3 bases: TGCGCCAGCAGCCGCGAGGACTTAGGCTACGAGCAGTACTTC. This codes for CASSREDLGYEQYF.